This T cell receptor beta chain was recovered during a study of blood T cells in healthy people across ages. Study outcomes and limitations: Estimated diversity across one million T cells was deemed an underestimate. Roughly linearly, TCR beta diversity per million T cells fell as age increased. With unsorted PBMCs, a conclusive comparison of naive versus antigen-experienced cells was not possible.

This clonotype was found a few times. Its matching antigen is unknown. The authors ran a second PCR of roughly 6 to 12 cycles using a sample-barcoded 5' primer and a J-beta primer mix. Researchers report that a template-switch adaptor with 12 random nucleotides tagged each cDNA molecule. MiXCR, applied by TCRdb to the 5' RACE reads, yields one record per CDR3 protein. The repertoire holds approximately 1.5 million distinct CDR3 sequences, around 35% seen once, with around 11% in the top ten. CDR3 length: 14 amino acids. V was clipped by 0 bases and J by 5 bases, with 10 bases between them. Germline V gene data show CDR1 as MRHNA and CDR2 as SNTAGT.

Material for sequencing was blood. The V call is TRBV6-4, the J call TRBJ2-5; D might be TRBD1 or TRBD2, each matching 5 bases. The clonotype was recovered from a woman aged 25 to 39 in good health. In DNA form, the CDR3 reads TGTGCCAGCAGTGACTCGCTGGGGACGGAGACCCAGTACTTC. Translation gives CASSDSLGTETQYF.